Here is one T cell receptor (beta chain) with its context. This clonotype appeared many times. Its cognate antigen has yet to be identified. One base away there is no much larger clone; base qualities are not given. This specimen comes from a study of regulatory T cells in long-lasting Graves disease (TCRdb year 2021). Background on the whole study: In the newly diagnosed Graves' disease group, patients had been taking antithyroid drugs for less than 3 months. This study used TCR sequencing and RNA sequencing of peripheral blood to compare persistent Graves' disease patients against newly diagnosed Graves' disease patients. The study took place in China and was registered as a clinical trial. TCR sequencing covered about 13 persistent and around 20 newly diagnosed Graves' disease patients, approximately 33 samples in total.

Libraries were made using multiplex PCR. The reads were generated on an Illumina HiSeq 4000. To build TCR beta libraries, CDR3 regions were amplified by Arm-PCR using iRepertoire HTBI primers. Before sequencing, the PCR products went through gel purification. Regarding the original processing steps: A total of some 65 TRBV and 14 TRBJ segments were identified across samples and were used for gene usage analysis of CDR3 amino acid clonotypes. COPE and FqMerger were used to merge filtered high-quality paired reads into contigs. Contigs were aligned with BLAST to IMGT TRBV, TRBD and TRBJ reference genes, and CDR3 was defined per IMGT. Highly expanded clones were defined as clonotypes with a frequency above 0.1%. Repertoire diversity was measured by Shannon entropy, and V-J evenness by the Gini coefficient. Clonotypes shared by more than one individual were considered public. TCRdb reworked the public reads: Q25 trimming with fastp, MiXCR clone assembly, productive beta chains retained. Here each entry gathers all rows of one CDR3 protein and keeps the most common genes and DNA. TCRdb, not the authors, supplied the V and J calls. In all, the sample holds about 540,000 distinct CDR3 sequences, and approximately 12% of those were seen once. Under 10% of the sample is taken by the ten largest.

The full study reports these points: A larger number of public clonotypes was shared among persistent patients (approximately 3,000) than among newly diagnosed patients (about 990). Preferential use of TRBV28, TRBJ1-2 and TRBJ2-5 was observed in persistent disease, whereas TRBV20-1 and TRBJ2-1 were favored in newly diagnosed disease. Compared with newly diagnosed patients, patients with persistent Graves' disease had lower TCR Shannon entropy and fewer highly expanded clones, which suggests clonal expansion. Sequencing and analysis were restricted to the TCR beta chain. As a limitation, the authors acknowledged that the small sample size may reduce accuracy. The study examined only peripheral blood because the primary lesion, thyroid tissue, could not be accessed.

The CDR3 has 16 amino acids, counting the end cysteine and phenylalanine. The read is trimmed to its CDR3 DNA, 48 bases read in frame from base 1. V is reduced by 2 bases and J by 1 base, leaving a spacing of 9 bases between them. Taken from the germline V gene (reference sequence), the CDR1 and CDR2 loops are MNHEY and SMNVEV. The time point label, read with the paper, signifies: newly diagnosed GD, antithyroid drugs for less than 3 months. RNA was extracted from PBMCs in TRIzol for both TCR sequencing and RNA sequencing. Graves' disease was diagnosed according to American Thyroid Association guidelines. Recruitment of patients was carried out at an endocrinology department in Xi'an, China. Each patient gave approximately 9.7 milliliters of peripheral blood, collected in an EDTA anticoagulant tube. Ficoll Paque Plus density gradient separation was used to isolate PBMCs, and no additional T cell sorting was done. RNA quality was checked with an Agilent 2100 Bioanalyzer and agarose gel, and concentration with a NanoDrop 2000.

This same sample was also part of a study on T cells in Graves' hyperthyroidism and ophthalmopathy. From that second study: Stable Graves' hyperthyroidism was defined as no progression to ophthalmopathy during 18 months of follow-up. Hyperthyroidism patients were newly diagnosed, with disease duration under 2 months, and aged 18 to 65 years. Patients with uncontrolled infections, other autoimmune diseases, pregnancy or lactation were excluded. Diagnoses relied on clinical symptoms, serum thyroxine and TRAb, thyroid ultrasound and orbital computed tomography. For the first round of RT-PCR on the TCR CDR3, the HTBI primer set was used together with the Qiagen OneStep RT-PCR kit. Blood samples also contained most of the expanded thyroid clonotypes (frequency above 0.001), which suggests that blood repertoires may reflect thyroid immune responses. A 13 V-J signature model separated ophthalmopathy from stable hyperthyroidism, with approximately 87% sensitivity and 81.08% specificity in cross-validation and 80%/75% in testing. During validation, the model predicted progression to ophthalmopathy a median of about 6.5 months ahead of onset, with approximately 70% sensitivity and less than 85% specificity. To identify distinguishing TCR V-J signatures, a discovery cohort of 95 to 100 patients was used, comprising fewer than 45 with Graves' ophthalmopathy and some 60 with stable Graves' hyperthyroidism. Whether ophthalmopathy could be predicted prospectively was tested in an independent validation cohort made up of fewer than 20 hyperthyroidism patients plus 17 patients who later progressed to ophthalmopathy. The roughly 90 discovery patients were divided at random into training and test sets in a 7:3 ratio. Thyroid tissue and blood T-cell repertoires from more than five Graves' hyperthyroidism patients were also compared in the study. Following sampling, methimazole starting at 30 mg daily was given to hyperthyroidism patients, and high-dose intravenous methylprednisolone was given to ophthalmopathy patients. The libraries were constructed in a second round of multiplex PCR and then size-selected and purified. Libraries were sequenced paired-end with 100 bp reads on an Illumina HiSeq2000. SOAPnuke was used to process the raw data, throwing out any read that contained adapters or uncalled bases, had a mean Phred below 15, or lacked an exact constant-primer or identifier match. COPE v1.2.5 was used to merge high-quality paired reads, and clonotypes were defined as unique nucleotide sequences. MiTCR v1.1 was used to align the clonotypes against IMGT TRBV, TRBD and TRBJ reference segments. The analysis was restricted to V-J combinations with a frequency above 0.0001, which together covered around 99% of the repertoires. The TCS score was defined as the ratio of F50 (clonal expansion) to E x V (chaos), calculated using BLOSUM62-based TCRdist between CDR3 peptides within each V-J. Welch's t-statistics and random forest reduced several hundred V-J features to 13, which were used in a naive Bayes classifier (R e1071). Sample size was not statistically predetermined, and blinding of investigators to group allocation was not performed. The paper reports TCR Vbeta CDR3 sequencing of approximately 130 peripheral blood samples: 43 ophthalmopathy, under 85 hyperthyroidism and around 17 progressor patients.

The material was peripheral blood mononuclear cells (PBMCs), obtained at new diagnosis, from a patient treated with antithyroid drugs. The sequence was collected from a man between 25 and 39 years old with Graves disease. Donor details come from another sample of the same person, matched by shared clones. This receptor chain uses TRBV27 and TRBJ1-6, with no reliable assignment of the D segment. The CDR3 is CASSLTPGSYNSPLHF. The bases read TGTGCCAGCAGTTTAACCCCAGGATCCTATAATTCACCCCTCCACTTT.